A selection of T cell receptor beta chains follows, all from one sample in a study of blood T cell repertoires in COVID-19. Profiling relied on immunoSEQ multiplex PCR, and the TCRdb table lists in-frame clones only, not all of them. This table has hundreds of thousands of clones, about 90% appearing once. Sequenced material: peripheral blood. These receptor sequences come from a woman aged 55-70 years with COVID-19, enrolled during active disease. CDR3s include the opening cysteine and the closing phenylalanine or tryptophan. The D gene is left open where the match is weak. Part of the rows lack a size; the others show once, few, many or a class for expanded clones.

d_call	v_call	clone_size	j_call	cdr3_aa	cdr3_nt
.	TRBV6-5	.	TRBJ2-3	CASSYSMGGGLDTQYF	TGTGCCAGCAGTTACTCGATGGGGGGAGGTTTGGATACGCAGTATTTT
TRBD1	TRBV5-4	few	TRBJ1-1	CASSSGTGLNTEAFF	TGTGCCAGCAGTTCTGGGACAGGGCTGAACACTGAAGCTTTCTTT
.	TRBV4-1	.	TRBJ1-5	CASSQVFRDQPQHF	TGCGCCAGCAGCCAAGTGTTCAGGGATCAGCCCCAGCATTTT
.	TRBV5-1	.	TRBJ1-1	CASSLFAGGTEAFF	TGCGCCAGCAGCTTGTTCGCGGGAGGCACTGAAGCTTTCTTT
TRBD1	TRBV9	.	TRBJ1-6	CASSPRDRVDSPLHF	TGTGCCAGCAGCCCCCGGGACAGGGTTGATTCACCCCTCCACTTT
.	TRBV18	.	TRBJ2-3	CASSPPDSGTDTQYF	TGTGCCAGCTCACCCCCGGACAGCGGCACAGATACGCAGTATTTT
TRBD1	TRBV28	.	TRBJ1-4	CASSKTGMANEKLFF	TGTGCCAGCAGCAAGACAGGGATGGCTAATGAAAAACTGTTTTTT
.	TRBV6-5	.	TRBJ1-1	CASSPGWTEAFF	TGTGCCAGCAGTCCAGGGTGGACAGAAGCTTTCTTT
TRBD2	TRBV6-6	few	TRBJ2-7	CASSSPGEGYEQYF	TGTGCCAGCAGTTCCCCGGGGGAGGGTTACGAGCAGTACTTC
.	TRBV6-1	.	TRBJ2-5	CASSDPLEYQETQYF	TGTGCCAGCAGTGACCCTTTAGAGTACCAAGAGACCCAGTACTTC
TRBD1	TRBV19	.	TRBJ2-2	CASSRRQGVTGELFF	TGTGCCAGTAGTAGGAGACAGGGGGTTACCGGGGAGCTGTTTTTT
TRBD1	TRBV5-1	.	TRBJ1-4	CASSLATGQAPGEKLFF	TGCGCCAGCAGCTTGGCAACAGGACAGGCCCCCGGCGAAAAACTGTTTTTT
TRBD1	TRBV6-6	few	TRBJ1-6	CASSGGQGNSPLHF	TGTGCCAGCAGTGGAGGACAGGGGAATTCACCCCTCCACTTT
.	TRBV9	.	TRBJ1-6	CASSEGQQHSNNSPLHF	TGTGCCAGCAGCGAGGGGCAGCAACACTCCAATAATTCACCCCTCCACTTT
.	TRBV6-5	once	TRBJ1-4	CATSLGRKLFF	TGTGCCACCTCGCTCGGGAGAAAACTGTTTTTT
.	TRBV6-5	.	TRBJ1-3	CASSGQSSGNTIYF	TGTGCCAGCAGCGGACAGAGCTCTGGAAACACCATATATTTT
.	TRBV18	few	TRBJ1-1	CASSPPGGGNTEAFF	TGTGCCAGCTCACCCCCGGGAGGTGGGAACACTGAAGCTTTCTTT
.	TRBV7-2	.	TRBJ1-1	CASRWSRENTEAFF	TGTGCCAGCAGGTGGAGTCGGGAGAACACTGAAGCTTTCTTT
TRBD1	TRBV11-3	.	TRBJ2-5	CASGQGRAETQYF	TGTGCCAGCGGACAGGGGAGAGCAGAGACCCAGTACTTC
.	TRBV21-1	.	TRBJ2-2	CASSNRDRGLRGELFF	TGTGCCAGCAGCAATAGGGACAGGGGGTTAAGGGGGGAGCTGTTTTTT
TRBD2	TRBV12-5	.	TRBJ2-5	CASALRVAGGQETQYF	TGTGCTAGTGCCCTGAGGGTAGCGGGGGGCCAAGAGACCCAGTACTTC